Below are 15 T cell receptor beta chains sequenced from a single sample in a study of read filtering for tumor transcriptome and immune sequencing. The library was built from around 400 ng RNA with molecular barcoded adaptors for alpha/delta and beta/gamma chains. In TCRdb, the reads were re-called with MiXCR into one record per CDR3 protein. Of around 58,000 distinct CDR3 sequences listed, roughly 14% were seen once; the top ten hold about 44%. Sequences were obtained from a population of CD138-negative cells sorted from bone marrow. The source is a donor over 35 with multiple myeloma.

In this sample, this clonotype turned up many times. V and J are TRBV28 and TRBJ2-7, with 7 bases identical to TRBD1. V was clipped by 5 bases and J by 2 bases; unmatched bases: 6. Per germline, CDR1 MDHEN and CDR2 SYDVKM. The length of the CDR3 is 14 residues. The CDR3, as DNA: TGTGCCAGCAGTCCAGACAGGGCACCCTACGAGCAGTACTTC. It codes for CASSPDRAPYEQYF.

There are many counts of this clonotype. The chain has TRBV7-9 and TRBJ2-3; 10 bases align to TRBD1. From germline, CDR1 is SEHNR and CDR2 FQNEAQ (reference sequence). V was pared by 5 bases and J by 1 base, with 3 bases of the junction left unmatched. The CDR3 consists of 15 residues. The CDR3 region is CASSPGTGGTDTQYF. The DNA for the CDR3 is TGTGCCAGCAGCCCTGGGACAGGGGGCACAGATACGCAGTATTTT.

The sample holds many counts of this clonotype. V usage is TRBV27 and J usage is TRBJ2-7; 8 bases fit TRBD1. Germline loops: CDR1 MNHEY, CDR2 SMNVEV (reference sequence). The trim removed 3 bases at V and 3 bases at J, leaving 7 bases unmatched. This CDR3 is 15 amino acids long. CDR3 region: CASSFNYRGDYEQYF. CDR3 coding DNA: TGTGCCAGCAGTTTCAATTACAGGGGGGACTACGAGCAGTACTTC.

Ten or more counts support this clonotype. The chain joins TRBV10-3 to TRBJ2-1, with D possibly matching TRBD2 (5 bases). This CDR3 comprises 12 residues. Germline V lookup: CDR1 ENHRY, CDR2 SYGVKD. Trimming cost V 3 bases and J 6 bases, with 6 bases left between them. The CDR3 loop reads CAISESGNEQFF. CDR3 sequence (DNA): TGTGCCATCAGTGAAAGCGGCAATGAGCAGTTCTTC.

This clonotype was counted many times. The chain recombines TRBV29-1 with TRBJ2-2; no definite D call. The germline V gene encodes CDR1 SQVTM and CDR2 ANQGSEA. The V end lost 7 bases, the J end lost 6 bases, and 15 bases lay between the germline ends. This CDR3 has 13 residues. The CDR3 nucleotides read TGCAGCGACCCGATCTGCGGTCCCGGGGAGCTGTTTTTT. Translating it yields CSDPICGPGELFF.

This clonotype was detected many times. The V gene is TRBV7-2, the J gene TRBJ1-4, with TRBD1 matching over 7 bases. Trimming took 3 bases from V and 8 from J; bases not matched to a gene: 18. The CDR3 is 18 residues long. Germline V gene data show CDR1 as SGHTA and CDR2 as FQGNSA. DNA for the CDR3: TGTGCCAGCAGCTTTACAACCGGGACAGCCAGGGAGGGGGAAAAACTGTTTTTT. Translating it yields CASSFTTGTAREGEKLFF.

Many counts were recorded for this clonotype. V gene TRBV7-2 combines with J gene TRBJ1-1, with a possible D match to TRBD1 (5 bases). This CDR3 spans 14 amino acids. V was shortened by 6 bases and J by 1 base, with 12 bases between the two germline ends. The germline V gene encodes CDR1 SGHTA and CDR2 FQGNSA. The CDR3 bases are TGTGCCAGCAGTCCAGGGTTGCGGAACACTGAAGCTTTCTTT. Protein product: CASSPGLRNTEAFF.

This clonotype was counted at least ten times. V is TRBV20-1 and J is TRBJ1-1, with 10 positions matching TRBD1. This CDR3 comprises 14 residues. Per germline, CDR1 DFQATT and CDR2 SNEGSKA (reference sequence). Germline trimming cut 3 bases from V and 6 bases from J; bases unmatched to any gene: 7. CDR3 in amino acids: CSASSGTGDPEAFF. CDR3 nucleotides: TGCAGTGCTAGTTCCGGGACAGGGGACCCTGAAGCTTTCTTT.

This clonotype was seen repeatedly, ten times or more. This chain connects TRBV29-1 to TRBJ2-1; D remains ambiguous. The CDR3 runs 14 residues. The germline V and J ends were trimmed by 2 bases and 4 bases, with 12 bases remaining between them. CDR1 and CDR2 from the germline V gene are SQVTM and ANQGSEA. In DNA, the CDR3 is TGCAGCGTTGAAACGGATCTCCCTTACAATGAGCAGTTCTTC. It translates to CSVETDLPYNEQFF.

This clonotype has ten or more counts. The genes are TRBV30 and TRBJ2-7; tentative D call: TRBD2 (6 bases). V lost 4 bases, J lost 0 bases, and 19 bases lay in between. Germline V CDR1 and CDR2: GTSNPN, SVGIG (reference sequence). The CDR3 sequence is 16 residues long. The CDR3 nucleotides are TGTGCCTGGACCCCCGGCTGGAGCGGGCTCTCCTACGAGCAGTACTTC. Amino acid sequence: CAWTPGWSGLSYEQYF.

In its sample, this clonotype was seen many times. The chain uses TRBV18 and TRBJ2-2, with D uncertain. V dropped 5 bases and J dropped 0 bases, with 1 base sitting between them. Germline V CDR1 and CDR2: KGHSH, LQKENI. This CDR3 has 12 amino acids. For the CDR3, the DNA is TGTGCCAGCTCAACGAACACCGGGGAGCTGTTTTTT. This gives the protein CASSTNTGELFF.

This clonotype was seen at least ten times. This chain connects TRBV27 to TRBJ1-3, with 9 bases aligning to TRBD1. CDR1 and CDR2 from the germline V gene are MNHEY and SMNVEV (reference sequence). There are 18 residues in the CDR3. Trimming cost V 2 bases and J 7 bases; bases outside gene matches: 15. This chain's CDR3 is CASSLRGATGGAGNTIYF. DNA for the CDR3: TGTGCCAGCAGTTTAAGGGGTGCAACAGGGGGCGCGGGGAACACCATATATTTT.

At least ten counts were recorded for this clonotype. In DNA, the CDR3 is TGCAGCGTTGAAGGAAGCACCGGGGAGCTGTTTTTT. As protein: CSVEGSTGELFF. The chain uses TRBV29-1 and TRBJ2-2, with D uncertain. CDR3 size: 12 residues. Trimming removed 1 base at V and 4 bases at J, with 4 bases between. CDR1 is SQVTM, CDR2 ANQGSEA, per germline.

This clonotype was observed many times. The gene calls are TRBV25-1 and TRBJ2-3; D is perhaps TRBD2 (6 bases). The CDR3 sequence is 15 residues long. Trimming shortened V by 5 bases and J by 4 bases, and 16 bases separated the two germline ends. Germline loops: CDR1 MGHDK, CDR2 SYGVNS. The CDR3 bases are TGTGCCAGCAGTAAATTCTTGGGGGAGGCAGATACGCAGTATTTT. As protein: CASSKFLGEADTQYF.

This clonotype was seen ten or more times. This rearrangement joins TRBV7-9 to TRBJ1-1; D uncertain. CDR3 length: 13 amino acids. CDR1 and CDR2 from the germline V gene are SEHNR and FQNEAQ (reference sequence). Trimming removed 2 bases at V and 0 bases at J, with 4 bases between. The CDR3 is CASSLSMNTEAFF. The CDR3 DNA follows: TGTGCCAGCAGCTTATCCATGAACACTGAAGCTTTCTTT.